These 10 T cell receptor beta chains were sequenced from one sample in a study of blood T cell repertoires in COVID-19. Clones were read by immunoSEQ multiplex PCR, and TCRdb kept only the in-frame ones, dropping some. The sample contains some 190,000 clones, approximately 80% of which appear only once. The sample comprised peripheral blood. Receptors were obtained from a woman aged 45-60 years with acute or convalescent COVID-19.

In its sample, this clone was seen once. The chain's CDR3 is CASSGDFGDEQYF. The CDR3 bases are TGTGCCAGCAGCGGGGACTTTGGCGACGAGCAGTACTTC. V and J are TRBV11-3 and TRBJ2-7; TRBD2 is a possible D gene (6 bases). There are 13 residues in the CDR3. V gave up 5 bases and J gave up 5 bases, with 13 bases separating them. Germline V gene data show CDR1 as SGHNT and CDR2 as YENEEA.

The chain employs TRBV7-2 and TRBJ1-2; tentatively, D is TRBD1 (6 bases). With 1 base removed from V and 4 bases from J, the gap between germline ends came to 16 bases. There are 16 residues in the CDR3. Germline CDR1 and CDR2: SGHTA and FQGNSA. DNA of the CDR3: TGTGCCAGCAGCTTAGGTCGACAGGCGGACCTCTATGGCTACACCTTC. This codes for CASSLGRQADLYGYTF.

In this sample, this clone turned up a few times. The J gene is TRBJ1-1, the V gene TRBV5-1; TRBD1 aligns across 8 bases. After removal of 4 bases from V and 6 bases from J, the junction contained 17 bases not matched to a gene. The CDR3 is 17 residues long. The V gene's germline CDR1 is SGHRS and CDR2 YFSETQ. CDR3 in amino acids: CASSPTQGAGRSAEAFF. The CDR3 DNA sequence: TGCGCCAGCAGCCCGACGCAGGGGGCGGGACGGTCCGCTGAAGCTTTCTTT.

This clone has only a few counts. V and J are TRBV5-4 and TRBJ1-1; 12 nucleotides agree with TRBD1. The J segment lost 5 bases and the V segment lost 1 base, leaving 3 bases of the junction unmatched. Looked up from germline, CDR1 is SGHNT and CDR2 is YYREEE (reference sequence). The CDR3 is 15 residues long. The CDR3 nucleotides are TGTGCCAGCAGCTTGTGGGGACAGGGGGCAACTGAAGCTTTCTTT. Translating it yields CASSLWGQGATEAFF. Together with reference TRBV5-4 and TRBJ1-1, the CDR3 gives the full variable domain: ETGVTQSPTHLIKTRGQQVTLRCSSQSGHNTVSWYQQALGQGPQFIFQYYREEENGRGNFPPRFSGLQFPNYSSELNVNALELDDSALYLCASSLWGQGATEAFFGQGTRLTVV.

Only a few counts were recorded for this clone. The sample carries other DNA sequences with the same CDR3. This rearrangement joins TRBV9 to TRBJ2-1, with 7 bases identical to TRBD2. This CDR3 region has 15 residues. In germline, CDR1 is SGDLS, CDR2 YYNGEE. After removal of 0 bases from V and 3 bases from J, the junction contained 3 bases not matched to a gene. The CDR3 DNA follows: TGTGCCAGCAGCGTAGTTGGCGGGAGCTACAATGAGCAGTTCTTC. Translated: CASSVVGGSYNEQFF.

The chain uses TRBV20-1 and TRBJ1-2; maybe TRBD1 (5 bases). The CDR3 extends over 11 amino acids. The V gene lost 2 bases and the J gene lost 4 bases, with 5 bases spanning the gap. Germline CDR1 DFQATT, CDR2 SNEGSKA (reference sequence). CDR3 loop: CSARQGYGYTF. DNA for the CDR3: TGCAGTGCTAGACAGGGCTATGGCTACACCTTC.

The genes are TRBV27 and TRBJ2-7; 7 positions agree with TRBD1. Germline trimming cut 4 bases from V and 5 bases from J; bases unmatched to any gene: 17. Germline loops: CDR1 MNHEY, CDR2 SMNVEV (reference sequence). CDR3 length: 17 residues. CDR3 DNA sequence: TGTGCCAGCAGTTCCGGACAGGCTATCGCCTTCCGGGACGAGCAGTACTTC. Translated, it gives CASSSGQAIAFRDEQYF.

The CDR3 coding sequence is TGTGCCAGCCGGGTAGTTCCTGGAAACACCATATATTTT. It is translated as CASRVVPGNTIYF. The J gene is TRBJ1-3, the V gene TRBV6-5; D gene unclear. The germline V gene has CDR1 MNHEY and CDR2 SVGAGI. Deletions cut 8 bases from V and 2 bases from J, with 10 bases between. There are 13 residues in the CDR3.

The J gene is TRBJ1-5, the V gene TRBV6-1; tentatively, D is TRBD1 (6 bases). Trimming cost V 1 base and J 3 bases, with 7 bases left between them. This CDR3 spans 14 amino acids. In germline, CDR1 is MNHNS, CDR2 SASEGT. CDR3 sequence reads: CASSEGTANQPQHF. DNA for the CDR3: TGTGCCAGCAGTGAAGGGACAGCCAATCAGCCCCAGCATTTT.

The chain joins TRBV19 to TRBJ1-5, with 7 bases identical to TRBD1. V shed 6 bases and J 6 bases; nucleotides not matched to a gene: 2. The CDR3 has 12 residues. Germline V CDR1 and CDR2: LNHDA, SQIVND (reference sequence). For the CDR3, the DNA is TGTGCCAGTAGGACAGGGCGTCAGCCCCAGCATTTT. Translation: CASRTGRQPQHF.